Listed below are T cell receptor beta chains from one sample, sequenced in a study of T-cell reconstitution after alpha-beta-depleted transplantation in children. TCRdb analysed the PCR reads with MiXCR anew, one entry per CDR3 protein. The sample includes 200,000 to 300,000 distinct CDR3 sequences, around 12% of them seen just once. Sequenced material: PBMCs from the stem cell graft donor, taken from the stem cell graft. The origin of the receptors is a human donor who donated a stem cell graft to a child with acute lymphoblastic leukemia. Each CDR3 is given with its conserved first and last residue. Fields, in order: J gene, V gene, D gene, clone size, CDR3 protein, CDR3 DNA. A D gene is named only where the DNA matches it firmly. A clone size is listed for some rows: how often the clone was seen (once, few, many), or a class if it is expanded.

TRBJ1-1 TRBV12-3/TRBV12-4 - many CASSWPGARNTEAFF TGTGCCAGCAGCTGGCCAGGGGCGAGGAACACTGAAGCTTTCTTT
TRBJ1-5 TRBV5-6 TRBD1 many CASSSTGSDQPQHF TGTGCCAGCAGCTCGACAGGGTCGGATCAGCCCCAGCATTTT
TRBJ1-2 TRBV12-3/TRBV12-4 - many CASSSTRRGYTF TGTGCCAGCAGCTCGACTAGGAGGGGCTACACCTTC
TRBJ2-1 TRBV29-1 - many CSVVEGAILLFF TGCAGCGTTGTCGAGGGCGCAATTCTTCTATTCTTC
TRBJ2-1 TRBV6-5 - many CASRLGQRLYNEQFF TGTGCCAGCAGATTAGGACAGAGACTCTACAATGAGCAGTTCTTC
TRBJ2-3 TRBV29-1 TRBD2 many CSVEDRGGRHGDTQYF TGCAGCGTTGAAGATAGGGGCGGGAGACACGGGGATACGCAGTATTTT
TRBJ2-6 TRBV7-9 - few CASSFNSRSGANVLTF TGTGCCAGCAGCTTCAACAGTCGGTCTGGGGCCAACGTCCTGACTTTC
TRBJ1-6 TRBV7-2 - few CASSRTGNNSPLHF TGTGCCAGCAGCCGAACAGGGAATAATTCACCCCTCCACTTT
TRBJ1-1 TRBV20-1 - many CSARDIRRAMATEAFF TGCAGTGCTAGAGATATTAGGAGGGCGATGGCCACTGAAGCTTTCTTT
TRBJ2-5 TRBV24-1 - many CATSDSTGRETQYF TGTGCCACCAGTGACTCGACGGGACGAGAGACCCAGTACTTC
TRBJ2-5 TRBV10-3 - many CAISEGGAYGETQYF TGTGCCATCAGTGAGGGAGGTGCCTATGGAGAGACCCAGTACTTC
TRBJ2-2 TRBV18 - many CASSPQQTGELFF TGTGCCAGCTCACCACAACAGACCGGGGAGCTGTTTTTT
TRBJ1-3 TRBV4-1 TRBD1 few CASSQTPGTGTGGSGNTIYF TGCGCCAGCAGCCAAACACCCGGGACAGGAACTGGTGGCTCTGGAAACACCATATATTTT
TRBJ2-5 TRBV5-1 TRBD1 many CASSSAGTGLPETQYF TGCGCCAGCAGCTCCGCCGGGACAGGGTTACCGGAGACCCAGTACTTC
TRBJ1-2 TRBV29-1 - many CSVEGTDRSYGYTF TGCAGCGTTGAAGGGACGGATAGGAGCTATGGCTACACCTTC
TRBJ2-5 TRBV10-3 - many CAISGSVRDPETQYF TGTGCCATCAGTGGGTCAGTAAGGGATCCAGAGACCCAGTACTTC
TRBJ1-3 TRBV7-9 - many CASSFREIYSGNTIYF TGTGCCAGCAGCTTCCGAGAGATTTACTCTGGAAACACCATATATTTT
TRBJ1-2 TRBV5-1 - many CASSLKAADYGYTF TGCGCCAGCAGCCTGAAGGCAGCGGACTATGGCTACACCTTC
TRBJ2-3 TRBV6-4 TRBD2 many CASSGLAGGQDTQYF TGTGCCAGCAGCGGACTAGCGGGGGGGCAGGATACGCAGTATTTT
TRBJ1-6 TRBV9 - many CASRGGTGDNSPLHF TGTGCCAGCAGGGGAGGGACGGGGGATAATTCACCCCTCCACTTT
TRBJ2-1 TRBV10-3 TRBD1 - CAISDLRDRGKNEQFF TGTGCCATCAGTGACCTTCGGGACAGGGGGAAGAATGAGCAGTTCTTC
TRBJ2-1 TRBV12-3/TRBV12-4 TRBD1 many CASSHRTGYNEQFF TGTGCCAGCAGTCACAGGACAGGGTACAATGAGCAGTTCTTC
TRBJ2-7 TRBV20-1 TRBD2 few CSARGAGGRTLYEQYF TGCAGTGCTAGGGGAGCGGGGGGCCGTACCCTCTACGAGCAGTACTTC
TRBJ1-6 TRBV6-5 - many CASSYSSRGSYNSPLHF TGTGCCAGCAGTTACTCCTCCCGGGGGTCCTATAATTCACCCCTCCACTTT